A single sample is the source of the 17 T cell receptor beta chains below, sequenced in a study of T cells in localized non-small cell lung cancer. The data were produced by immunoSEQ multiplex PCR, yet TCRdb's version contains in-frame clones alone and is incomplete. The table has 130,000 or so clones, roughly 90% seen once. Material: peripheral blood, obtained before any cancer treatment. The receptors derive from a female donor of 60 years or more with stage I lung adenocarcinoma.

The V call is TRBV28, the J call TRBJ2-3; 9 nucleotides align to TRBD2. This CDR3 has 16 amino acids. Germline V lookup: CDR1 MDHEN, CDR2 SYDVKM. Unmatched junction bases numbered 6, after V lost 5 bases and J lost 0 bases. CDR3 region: CASSAASGASTDTQYF. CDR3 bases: TGTGCCAGCAGTGCCGCTAGCGGGGCTAGCACAGATACGCAGTATTTT.

CDR3 sequence: CAWSRSGSTDTQYF. The CDR3 coding sequence is TGTGCCTGGAGTCGCAGCGGGAGTACAGATACGCAGTATTTT. This chain connects TRBV30 to TRBJ2-3; TRBD2 agrees at 8 bases. With 2 bases clipped from V and 3 bases from J, the junction kept 4 bases outside the gene matches. Germline CDR1 and CDR2: GTSNPN and SVGIG (reference sequence). The CDR3 spans 14 residues.

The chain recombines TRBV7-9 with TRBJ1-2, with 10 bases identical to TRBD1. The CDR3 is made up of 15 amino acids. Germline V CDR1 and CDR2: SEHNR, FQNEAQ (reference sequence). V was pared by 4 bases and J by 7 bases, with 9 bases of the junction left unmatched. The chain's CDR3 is CASSSEGQGLIGYTF. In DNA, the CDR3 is TGTGCCAGCAGCTCTGAGGGACAGGGGTTGATTGGCTACACCTTC.

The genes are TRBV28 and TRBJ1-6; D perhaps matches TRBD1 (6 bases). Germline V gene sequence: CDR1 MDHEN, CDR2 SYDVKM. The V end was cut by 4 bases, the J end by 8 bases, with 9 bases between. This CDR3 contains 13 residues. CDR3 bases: TGTGCCAGCAGTTCGGCAGGGGATTCACCCCTCCACTTT. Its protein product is CASSSAGDSPLHF.

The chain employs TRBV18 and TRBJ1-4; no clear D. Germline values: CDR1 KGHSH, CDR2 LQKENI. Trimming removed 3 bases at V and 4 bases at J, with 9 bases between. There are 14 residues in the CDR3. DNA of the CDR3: TGTGCCAGCTCACCCGCAGGCCTTAATGAAAAACTGTTTTTT. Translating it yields CASSPAGLNEKLFF.

The CDR3 nucleotides are TGTGCCAGCAGCTCAGACAGGGGAGCGTACAATGAGCAGTTCTTC. Amino acids: CASSSDRGAYNEQFF. The chain is built from TRBV5-8 and TRBJ2-1, with 8 bases that match TRBD1. The CDR3 loop spans 15 amino acids. Germline CDR1 reads SGHTS; CDR2 reads YDEGEE. Germline trimming cut 3 bases from V and 4 bases from J; bases unmatched to any gene: 6. Full variable domain (outside the CDR3, taken from reference TRBV5-8 and TRBJ2-1): EAGVTQSPTHLIKTRGQQATLRCSPISGHTSVYWYQQALGLGLQFLLWYDEGEERNRGNFPPRFSGRQFPNYSSELNVNALELEDSALYLCASSSDRGAYNEQFFGPGTRLTVL.

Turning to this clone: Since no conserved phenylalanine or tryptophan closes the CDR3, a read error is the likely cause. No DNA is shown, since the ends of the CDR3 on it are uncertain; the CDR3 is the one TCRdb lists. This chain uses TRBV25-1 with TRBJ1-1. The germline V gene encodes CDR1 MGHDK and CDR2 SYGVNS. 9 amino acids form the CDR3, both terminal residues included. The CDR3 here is CASSETSWE.

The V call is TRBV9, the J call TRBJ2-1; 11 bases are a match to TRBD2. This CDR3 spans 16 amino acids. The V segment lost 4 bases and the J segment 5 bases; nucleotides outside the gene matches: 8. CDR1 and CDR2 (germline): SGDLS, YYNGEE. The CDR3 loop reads CASSPLGTSGHNEQFF. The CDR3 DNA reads TGTGCCAGCAGCCCCCTCGGGACTAGCGGCCACAATGAGCAGTTCTTC.

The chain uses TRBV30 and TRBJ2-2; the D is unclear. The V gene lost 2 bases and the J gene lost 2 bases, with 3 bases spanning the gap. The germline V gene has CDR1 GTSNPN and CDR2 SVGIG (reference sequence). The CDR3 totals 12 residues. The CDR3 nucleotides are TGTGCCTGGAGTCCAAACACCGGGGAGCTGTTTTTT. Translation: CAWSPNTGELFF. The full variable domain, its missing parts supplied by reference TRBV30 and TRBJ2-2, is SQTIHQWPATLVQPVGSPLSLECTVEGTSNPNLYWYRQAAGRGLQLLFYSVGIGQISSEVPQNLSASRPQDRQFILSSKKLLLSDSGFYLCAWSPNTGELFFGEGSRLTVL.

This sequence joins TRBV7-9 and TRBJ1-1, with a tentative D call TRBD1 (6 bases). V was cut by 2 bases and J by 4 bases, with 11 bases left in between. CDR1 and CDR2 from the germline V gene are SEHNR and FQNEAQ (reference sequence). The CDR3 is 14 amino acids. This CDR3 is CASSLLQGFTEAFF. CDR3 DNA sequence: TGTGCCAGCAGCTTATTACAGGGCTTCACTGAAGCTTTCTTT.

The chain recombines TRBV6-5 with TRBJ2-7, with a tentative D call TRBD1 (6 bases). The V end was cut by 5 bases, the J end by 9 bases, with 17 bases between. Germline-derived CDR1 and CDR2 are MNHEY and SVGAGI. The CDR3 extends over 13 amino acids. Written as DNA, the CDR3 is TGTGCCAGCAGTGACGCAGGGGTTTTCGGGCAGTACTTC. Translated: CASSDAGVFGQYF.

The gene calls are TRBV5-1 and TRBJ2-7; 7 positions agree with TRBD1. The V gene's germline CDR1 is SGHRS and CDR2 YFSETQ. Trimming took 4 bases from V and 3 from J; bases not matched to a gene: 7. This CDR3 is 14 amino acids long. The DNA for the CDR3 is TGCGCCAGCAGCGTGATTCCAGGGGGCTACGAGCAGTACTTC. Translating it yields CASSVIPGGYEQYF.

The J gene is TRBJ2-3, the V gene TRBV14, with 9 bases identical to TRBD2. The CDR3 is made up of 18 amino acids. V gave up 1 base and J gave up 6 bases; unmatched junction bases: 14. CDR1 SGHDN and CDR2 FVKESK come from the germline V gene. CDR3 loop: CASSQAVRTSALSDTQYF. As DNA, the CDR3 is TGTGCCAGCAGCCAAGCGGTAAGGACTAGCGCCTTATCGGATACGCAGTATTTT.

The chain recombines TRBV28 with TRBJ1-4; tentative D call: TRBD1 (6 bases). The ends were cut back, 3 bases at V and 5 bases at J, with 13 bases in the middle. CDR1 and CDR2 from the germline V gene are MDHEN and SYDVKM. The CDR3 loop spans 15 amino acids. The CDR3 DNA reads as TGTGCCAGCAGTTTCCAGGGGTCCCACAATGAAAAACTGTTTTTT. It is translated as CASSFQGSHNEKLFF.

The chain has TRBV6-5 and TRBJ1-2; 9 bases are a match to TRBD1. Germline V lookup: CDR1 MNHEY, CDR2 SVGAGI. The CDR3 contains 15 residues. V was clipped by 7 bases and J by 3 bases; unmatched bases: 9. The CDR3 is CASTGLRTGDYGYTF. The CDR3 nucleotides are TGTGCCAGCACCGGGCTCAGGACAGGGGACTATGGCTACACCTTC.

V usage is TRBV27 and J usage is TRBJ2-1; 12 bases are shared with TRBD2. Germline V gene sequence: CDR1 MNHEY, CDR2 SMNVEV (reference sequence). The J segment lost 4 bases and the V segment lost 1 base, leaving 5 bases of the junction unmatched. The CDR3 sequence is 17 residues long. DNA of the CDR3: TGTGCCAGCAGTTTATGGGCTAGCGGGAGGGTTTACAATGAGCAGTTCTTC. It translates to CASSLWASGRVYNEQFF.

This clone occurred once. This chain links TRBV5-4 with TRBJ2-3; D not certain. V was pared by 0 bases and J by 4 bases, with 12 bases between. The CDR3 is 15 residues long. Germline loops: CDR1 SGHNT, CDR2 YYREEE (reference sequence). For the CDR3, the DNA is TGTGCCAGCAGCTTGGGGCCGGGTGCGGCAGATACGCAGTATTTT. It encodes CASSLGPGAADTQYF.